This TCR gamma chain was recovered during a study of Vδ1+ human thymocytes. Study-level findings and limits: About 20% of thymic delta-chain sequences were Vdelta2, with few Vdelta3, unlike blood Vdelta1+ controls. In the thymus, TRG and TRD repertoires looked highly polyclonal with Gaussian CDR3 lengths.

CDR3 length equals 13 residues. In germline, CDR1 is VINAFY, CDR2 YDVSNSKD. Germline trimming cut 0 bases from V and 7 bases from J; bases unmatched to any gene: 6. Extracted RNA was reverse transcribed into cDNA. CDR3 amplicons came from multiplex PCR with pooled V-gene forward and constant-region reverse primers. TCRdb re-processed the multiplex PCR reads using CATT. Of approximately 8,700 gamma-chain clones listed, roughly three fifths were seen once; the top ten hold about 1.5%. Points on this clone: Its matching antigen is unknown.

The sequenced sample was Vdelta1+ gamma-delta thymocytes from the thymus. The subset is: FACS-sorted CD3+ TCRalphabeta- TCRVdelta1+ TCRVdelta2- thymocytes. This chain connects TRGV5 to TRGJ1 or TRGJ2. The J gene, not given by TCRdb, was assigned here from a germline match of the nucleotide sequence. This TCR derives from a girl under two years old who had congenital heart surgery. CDR3 loop: CATWDRLSYKKLF. CDR3 in DNA: TGTGCCACCTGGGACAGGCTCTCCTATAAGAAACTCTTT.